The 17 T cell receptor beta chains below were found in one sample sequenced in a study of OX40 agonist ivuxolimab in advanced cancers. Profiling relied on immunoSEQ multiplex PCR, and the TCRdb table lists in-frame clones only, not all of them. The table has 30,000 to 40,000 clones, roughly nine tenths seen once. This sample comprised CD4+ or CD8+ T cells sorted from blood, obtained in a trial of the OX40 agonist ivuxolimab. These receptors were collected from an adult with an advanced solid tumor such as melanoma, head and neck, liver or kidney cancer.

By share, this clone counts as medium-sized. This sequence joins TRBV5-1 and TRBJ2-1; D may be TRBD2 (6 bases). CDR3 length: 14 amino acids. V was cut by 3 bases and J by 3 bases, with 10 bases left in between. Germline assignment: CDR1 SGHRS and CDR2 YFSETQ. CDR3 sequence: CASSSAGNYNEQFF. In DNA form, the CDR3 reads TGCGCCAGCAGCTCGGCGGGGAACTACAATGAGCAGTTCTTC.

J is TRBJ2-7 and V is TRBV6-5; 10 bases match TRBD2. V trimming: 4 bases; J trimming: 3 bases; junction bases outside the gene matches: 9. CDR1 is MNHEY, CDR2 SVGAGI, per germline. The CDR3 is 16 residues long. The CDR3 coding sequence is TGTGCCAGCAGTTCGAATAGCGGGAGGAGTCGCTACGAGCAGTACTTC. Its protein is CASSSNSGRSRYEQYF.

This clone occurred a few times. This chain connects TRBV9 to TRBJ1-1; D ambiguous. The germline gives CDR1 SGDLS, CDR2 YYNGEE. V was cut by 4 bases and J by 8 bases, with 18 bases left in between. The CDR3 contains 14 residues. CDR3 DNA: TGTGCCAGCAGCCCCCACGGGTCATGGTACGAAGCTTTCTTT. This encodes CASSPHGSWYEAFF.

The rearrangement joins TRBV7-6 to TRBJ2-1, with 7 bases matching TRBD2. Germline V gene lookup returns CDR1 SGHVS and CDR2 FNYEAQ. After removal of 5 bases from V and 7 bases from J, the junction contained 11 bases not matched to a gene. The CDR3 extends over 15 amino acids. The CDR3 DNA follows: TGTGCCAGCAGCACACGGGCCTTGGGAGGGAATGAGCAGTTCTTC. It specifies CASSTRALGGNEQFF.

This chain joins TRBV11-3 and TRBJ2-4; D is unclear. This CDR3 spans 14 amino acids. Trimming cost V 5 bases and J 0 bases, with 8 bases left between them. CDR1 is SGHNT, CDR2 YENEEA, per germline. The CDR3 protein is CASSPTGAKNIQYF. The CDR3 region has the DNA TGTGCCAGCAGCCCCACGGGAGCCAAAAACATTCAGTACTTC.

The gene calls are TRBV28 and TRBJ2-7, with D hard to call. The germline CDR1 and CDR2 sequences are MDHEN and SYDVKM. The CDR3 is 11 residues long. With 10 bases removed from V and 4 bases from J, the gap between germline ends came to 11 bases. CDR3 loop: CATTVDYEQYF. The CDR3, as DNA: TGTGCCACCACAGTGGATTACGAGCAGTACTTC.

For the CDR3, the DNA is TGTGCCAGCAGCCTTAGCGGGAGCGTTATCGATGAGCAGTTCTTC. Protein product: CASSLSGSVIDEQFF. The chain recombines TRBV7-2 with TRBJ2-1; 9 bases are shared with TRBD2. Germline assignment: CDR1 SGHTA and CDR2 FQGNSA. After removal of 5 bases from V and 8 bases from J, the junction contained 10 bases not matched to a gene. The CDR3 runs to 15 residues.

The CDR3: CASSPGGETQYF. CDR3 coding DNA: TGTGCCAGCAGCCCGGGGGGCGAGACCCAGTACTTC. The V gene is TRBV5-5, the J gene TRBJ2-5, with D possibly TRBD2 on 7 matching bases. The CDR3 extends over 12 amino acids. V gave up 4 bases and J gave up 5 bases, with 9 bases separating them. The germline gives CDR1 SGHKS, CDR2 YYEKEE (reference sequence).

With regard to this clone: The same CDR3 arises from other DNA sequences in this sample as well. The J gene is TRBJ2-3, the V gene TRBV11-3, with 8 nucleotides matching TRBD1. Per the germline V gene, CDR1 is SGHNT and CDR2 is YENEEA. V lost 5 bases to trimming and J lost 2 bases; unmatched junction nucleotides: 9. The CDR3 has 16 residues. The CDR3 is CASSTRTGMATDTQYF. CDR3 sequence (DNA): TGTGCCAGCAGCACCCGGACAGGGATGGCCACAGATACGCAGTATTTT.

As DNA, the CDR3 is TGTGCCAGCAGCCCCGGGCCGCAAGAGACCCAGTACTTC. The encoded protein is CASSPGPQETQYF. V usage is TRBV11-2 and J usage is TRBJ2-5; D is unresolved. The germline V gene has CDR1 SGHAT and CDR2 FQNNGV. V shed 5 bases and J shed 2 bases, with 9 bases lying between them. This CDR3 has 13 amino acids.

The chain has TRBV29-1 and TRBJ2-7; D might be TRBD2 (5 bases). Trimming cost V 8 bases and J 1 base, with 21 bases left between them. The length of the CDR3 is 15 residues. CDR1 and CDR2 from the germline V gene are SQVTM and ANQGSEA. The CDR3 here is CSSMIWYRGSYEQYF. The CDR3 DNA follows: TGCAGCTCTATGATTTGGTACCGGGGATCCTACGAGCAGTACTTC.

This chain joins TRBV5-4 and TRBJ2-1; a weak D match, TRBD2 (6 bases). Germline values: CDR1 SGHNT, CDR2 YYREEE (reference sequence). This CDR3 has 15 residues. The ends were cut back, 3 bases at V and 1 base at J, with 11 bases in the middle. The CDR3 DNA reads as TGTGCCAGCAGCTCCCGGGACTCTTCCTACAATGAGCAGTTCTTC. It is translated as CASSSRDSSYNEQFF.

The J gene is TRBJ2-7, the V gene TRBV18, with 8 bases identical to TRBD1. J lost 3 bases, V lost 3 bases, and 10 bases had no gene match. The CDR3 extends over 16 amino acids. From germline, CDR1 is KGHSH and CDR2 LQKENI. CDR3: CASSPDGTGPIYEQYF. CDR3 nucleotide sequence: TGTGCCAGCTCACCGGACGGGACAGGTCCTATCTACGAGCAGTACTTC.

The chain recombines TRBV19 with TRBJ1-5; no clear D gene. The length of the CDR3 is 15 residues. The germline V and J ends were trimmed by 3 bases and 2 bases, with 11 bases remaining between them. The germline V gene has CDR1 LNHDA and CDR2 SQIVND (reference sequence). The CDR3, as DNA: TGTGCCAGTAGTATGACGGGGTTTGGCAATCAGCCCCAGCATTTT. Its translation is CASSMTGFGNQPQHF.

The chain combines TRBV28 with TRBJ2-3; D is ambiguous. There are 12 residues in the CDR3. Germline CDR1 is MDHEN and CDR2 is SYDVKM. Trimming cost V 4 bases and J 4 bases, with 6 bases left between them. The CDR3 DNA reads TGTGCCAGCAGTTACGGAGCAGATACGCAGTATTTT. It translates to CASSYGADTQYF.

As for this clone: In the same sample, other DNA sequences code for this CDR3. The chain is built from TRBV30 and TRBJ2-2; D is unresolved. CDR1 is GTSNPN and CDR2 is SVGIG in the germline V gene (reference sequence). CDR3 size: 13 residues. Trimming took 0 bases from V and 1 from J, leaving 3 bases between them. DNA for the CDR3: TGTGCCTGGAGTGTTGGGAACACCGGGGAGCTGTTTTTT. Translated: CAWSVGNTGELFF. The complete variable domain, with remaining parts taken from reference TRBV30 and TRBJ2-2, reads SQTIHQWPATLVQPVGSPLSLECTVEGTSNPNLYWYRQAAGRGLQLLFYSVGIGQISSEVPQNLSASRPQDRQFILSSKKLLLSDSGFYLCAWSVGNTGELFFGEGSRLTVL.

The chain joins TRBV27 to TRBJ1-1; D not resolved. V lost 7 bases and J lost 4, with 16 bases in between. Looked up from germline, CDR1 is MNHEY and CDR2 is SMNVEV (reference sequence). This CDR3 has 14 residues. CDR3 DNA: TGTGCCAGCACCCCTGGAGGGTTGGGCACTGAAGCTTTCTTT. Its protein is CASTPGGLGTEAFF.